Given below is one TCR beta chain in context. The data belong to a study of shared clonotypes between healthy human individuals. Study-level information: Used for every donor were three CD4 naive, three CD4 memory, two CD8 naive and one CD8 memory plate.

Positively selected for CCR7, the CD45RO-negative cells used as naive CD8 cells excluded terminally differentiated effector memory CD45RA+ cells. Nashville, Tennessee was home to all donors, who were Caucasian adults. Germline CDR1 is MDHEN and CDR2 is SYDVKM. CDR3 length: 15 amino acids. Using immunoSEQ multiplex PCR, the repertoire was profiled, and TCRdb retains in-frame clones only, with some absent. The sample yields roughly 2.1 million clones, more than 85% seen once. This clonotype was sampled from a man aged 18 to 29 in good health. Some clones in this sample may be carry-over from other donors' samples. Sequencing was done on a sample of naive CD8+ T cells from PBMCs. V and J are TRBV28 and TRBJ2-5; D perhaps matches TRBD1 (5 bases). The DNA end is a closer match to TRBJ2-7, so the J assignment may be wrong. Written as DNA, the CDR3 is TGTGCCAGCAGTTTAAGGGGCGCCGTTTTTTACGAGCAGTACTTC. It specifies CASSLRGAVFYEQYF.